This T cell receptor (beta chain) was documented in a study of blood T cell repertoires in COVID-19. Across the whole study: Some COVID-19 samples were acute and others convalescent; all came from the United States, Italy and Spain. T cells, B-cell-depleted T cells, or PBMCs provided the cDNA or gDNA that served as material.

The assay was immunoSEQ multiplex PCR, and TCRdb's table has in-frame clones only and misses some. The sample contains roughly 78,000 clones, roughly 80% of which appear only once. Looked up from germline, CDR1 is SGHTA and CDR2 is FQGNSA. Deletions cut 4 bases from V and 4 bases from J, with 10 bases between. The CDR3 covers 13 residues. Sequencing was carried out using peripheral blood. The sequence derives from a man in his fifties with COVID-19, enrolled during active disease. The chain couples TRBV7-2 to TRBJ1-1; a weak D match, TRBD1 (6 bases). The chain's CDR3 is CASSSQGSTEAFF. The CDR3 DNA sequence: TGTGCCAGCAGCTCCCAGGGGAGCACTGAAGCTTTCTTT.